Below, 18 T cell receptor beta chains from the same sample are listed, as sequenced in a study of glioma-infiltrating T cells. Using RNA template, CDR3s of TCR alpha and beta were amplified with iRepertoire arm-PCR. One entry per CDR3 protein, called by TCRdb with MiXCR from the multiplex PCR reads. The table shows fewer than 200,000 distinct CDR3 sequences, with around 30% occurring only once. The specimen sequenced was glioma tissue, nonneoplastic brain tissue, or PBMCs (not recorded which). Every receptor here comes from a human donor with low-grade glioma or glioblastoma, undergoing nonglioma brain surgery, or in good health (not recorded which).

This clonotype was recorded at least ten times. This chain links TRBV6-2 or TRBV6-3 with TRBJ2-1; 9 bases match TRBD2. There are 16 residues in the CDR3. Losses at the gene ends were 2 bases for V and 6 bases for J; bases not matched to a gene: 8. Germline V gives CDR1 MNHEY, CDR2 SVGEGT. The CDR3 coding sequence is TGTGCCAGCAGTTACGTTCTAGCGGGGTTAAGCAATGAGCAGTTCTTC. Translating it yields CASSYVLAGLSNEQFF.

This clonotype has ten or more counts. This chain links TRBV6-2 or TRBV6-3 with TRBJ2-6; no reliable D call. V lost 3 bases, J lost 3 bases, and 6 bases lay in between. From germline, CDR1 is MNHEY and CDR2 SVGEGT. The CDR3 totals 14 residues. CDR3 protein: CASSYLRGANVLTF. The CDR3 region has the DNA TGTGCCAGCAGTTATTTGCGTGGGGCCAACGTCCTGACTTTC.

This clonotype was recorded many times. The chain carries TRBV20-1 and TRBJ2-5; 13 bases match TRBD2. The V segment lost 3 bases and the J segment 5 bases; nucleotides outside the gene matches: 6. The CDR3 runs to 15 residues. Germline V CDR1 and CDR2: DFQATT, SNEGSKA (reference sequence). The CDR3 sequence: CSASGLAGDSETQYF. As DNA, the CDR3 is TGCAGTGCTAGTGGACTAGCGGGAGATTCGGAGACCCAGTACTTC.

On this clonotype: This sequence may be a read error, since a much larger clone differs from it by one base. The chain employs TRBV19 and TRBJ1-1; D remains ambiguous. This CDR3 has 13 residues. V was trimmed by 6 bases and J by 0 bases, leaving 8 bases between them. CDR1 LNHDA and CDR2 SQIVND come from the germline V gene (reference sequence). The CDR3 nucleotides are TGTGCCAGTAGAAGGATTATGAACACTGAAGCTTTCTTT. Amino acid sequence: CASRRIMNTEAFF.

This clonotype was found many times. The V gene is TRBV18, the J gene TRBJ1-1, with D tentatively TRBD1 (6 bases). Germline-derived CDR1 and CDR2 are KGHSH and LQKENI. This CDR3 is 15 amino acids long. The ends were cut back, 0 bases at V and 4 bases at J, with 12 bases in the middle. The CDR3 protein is CASSPPVQGGTEAFF. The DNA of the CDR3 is TGTGCCAGCTCACCACCGGTTCAAGGGGGCACTGAAGCTTTCTTT. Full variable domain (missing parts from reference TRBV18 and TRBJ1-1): NAGVMQNPRHLVRRRGQEARLRCSPMKGHSHVYWYRQLPEEGLKFMVYLQKENIIDESGMPKERFSAEFPKEGPSILRIQQVVRGDSAAYFCASSPPVQGGTEAFFGQGTRLTVV.

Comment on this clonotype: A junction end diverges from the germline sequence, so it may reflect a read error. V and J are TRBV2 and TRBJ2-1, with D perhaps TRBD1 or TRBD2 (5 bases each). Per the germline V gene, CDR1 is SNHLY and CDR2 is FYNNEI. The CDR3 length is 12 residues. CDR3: CDSSVGANEQFF. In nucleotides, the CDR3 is TGTGACAGCAGTGTCGGGGCTAATGAGCAGTTCTTC.

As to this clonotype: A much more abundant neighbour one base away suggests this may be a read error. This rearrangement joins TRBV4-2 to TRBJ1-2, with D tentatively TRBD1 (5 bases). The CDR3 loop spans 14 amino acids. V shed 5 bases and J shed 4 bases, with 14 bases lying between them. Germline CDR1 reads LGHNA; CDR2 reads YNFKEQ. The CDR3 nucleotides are TGTGCCAGCAGCGAAAACGTACAGGTCTATGGCTACACCTTC. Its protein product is CASSENVQVYGYTF.

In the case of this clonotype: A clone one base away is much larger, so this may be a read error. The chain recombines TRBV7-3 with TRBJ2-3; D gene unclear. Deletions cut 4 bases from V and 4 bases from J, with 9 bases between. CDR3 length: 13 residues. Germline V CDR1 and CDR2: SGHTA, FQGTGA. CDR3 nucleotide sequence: TGTGCCAGCAGCTCCACTTTTGCAGATACGCAGTATTTT. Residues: CASSSTFADTQYF.

The CDR3 nucleotides read TGTGCCAGCAGTTCCCTGGGGGAAAGGGGATGCACTGAAGCTTTCTTT. It codes for CASSSLGERGCTEAFF. This chain uses TRBV28 with TRBJ1-1; tentative D call: TRBD1 (5 bases). Germline CDR1 reads MDHEN; CDR2 reads SYDVKM. V was pared by 4 bases and J by 4 bases, with 19 bases between. The CDR3 contains 16 residues.

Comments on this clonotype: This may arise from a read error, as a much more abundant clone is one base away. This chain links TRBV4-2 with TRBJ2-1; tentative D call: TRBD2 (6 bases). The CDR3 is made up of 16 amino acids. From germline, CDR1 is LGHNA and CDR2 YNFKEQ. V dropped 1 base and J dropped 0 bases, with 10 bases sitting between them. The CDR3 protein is CASSQVAESSYNEQFF. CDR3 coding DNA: TGTGCCAGCAGCCAAGTAGCGGAGAGCTCCTACAATGAGCAGTTCTTC.

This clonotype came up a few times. The CDR3 region has the DNA TGTGCCAGCAGCCAAGTCGGGTCGGGACAGAACTATGGCTACACCTTC. This codes for CASSQVGSGQNYGYTF. The chain is built from TRBV3-1 and TRBJ1-2; 7 bases line up with TRBD1. This CDR3 comprises 16 residues. Germline loops: CDR1 LGHDT, CDR2 YNNKEL (reference sequence). With V trimmed by 1 base and J by 2 bases, 7 bases remained unmatched. The full variable domain, its missing parts supplied by reference TRBV3-1 and TRBJ1-2, is DTAVSQTPKYLVTQMGNDKSIKCEQNLGHDTMYWYKQDSKKFLKIMFSYNNKELIINETVPNRFSPKSPDKAHLNLHINSLELGDSAVYFCASSQVGSGQNYGYTFGSGTRLTVV.

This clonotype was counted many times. CDR3 protein: CASSRSGLYNEQFF. As DNA, the CDR3 is TGTGCCAGCAGTCGCTCGGGTCTTTACAATGAGCAGTTCTTC. V is TRBV7-2 and J is TRBJ2-1, with D unclear. The V gene lost 6 bases and the J gene lost 4 bases, with 13 bases spanning the gap. Germline V gives CDR1 SGHTA, CDR2 FQGNSA. This CDR3 has 14 residues. Using reference TRBV7-2 and TRBJ2-1 for the parts outside the CDR3, the full variable domain is GAGVSQSPSNKVTEKGKDVELRCDPISGHTALYWYRQSLGQGLEFLIYFQGNSAPDKSGLPSDRFSAERTGGSVSTLTIQRTQQEDSAVYLCASSRSGLYNEQFFGPGTRLTVL.

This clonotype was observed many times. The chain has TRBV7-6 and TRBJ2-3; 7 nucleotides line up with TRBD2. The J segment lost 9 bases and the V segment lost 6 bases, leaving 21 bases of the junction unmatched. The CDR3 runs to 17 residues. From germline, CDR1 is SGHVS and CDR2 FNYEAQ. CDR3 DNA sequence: TGTGCCAGCAGACCTTCAACAGCGGGGCTGCTCATGGAGACGCAGTATTTT. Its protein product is CASRPSTAGLLMETQYF.

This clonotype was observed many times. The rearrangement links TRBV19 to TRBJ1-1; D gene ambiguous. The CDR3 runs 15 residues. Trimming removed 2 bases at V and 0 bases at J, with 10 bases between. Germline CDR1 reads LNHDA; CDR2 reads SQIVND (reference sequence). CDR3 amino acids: CASSIPKMMNTEAFF. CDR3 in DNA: TGTGCCAGTAGTATACCGAAGATGATGAACACTGAAGCTTTCTTT.

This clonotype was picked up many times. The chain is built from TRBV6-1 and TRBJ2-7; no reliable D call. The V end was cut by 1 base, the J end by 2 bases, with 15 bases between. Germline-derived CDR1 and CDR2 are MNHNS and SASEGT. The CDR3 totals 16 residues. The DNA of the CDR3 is TGTGCCAGCAGTGAAGATGGGTGGACGGAAACCTACGAGCAGTACTTC. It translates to CASSEDGWTETYEQYF.

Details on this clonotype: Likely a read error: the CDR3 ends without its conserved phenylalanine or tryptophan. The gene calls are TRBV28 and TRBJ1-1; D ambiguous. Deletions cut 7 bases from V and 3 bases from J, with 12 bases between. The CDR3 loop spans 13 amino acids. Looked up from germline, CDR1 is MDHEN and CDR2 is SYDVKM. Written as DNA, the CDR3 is TGTGCCAGCACCCAAGGGATGCACACTGAAGCTTTCCTT. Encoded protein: CASTQGMHTEAFL.

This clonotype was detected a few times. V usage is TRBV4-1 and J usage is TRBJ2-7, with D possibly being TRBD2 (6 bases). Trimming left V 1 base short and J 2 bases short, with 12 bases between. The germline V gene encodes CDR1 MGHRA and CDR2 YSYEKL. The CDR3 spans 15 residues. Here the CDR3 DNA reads TGCGCCAGCAGCCAAGTCTTGGGCGGGACCTACGAGCAGTACTTC. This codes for CASSQVLGGTYEQYF.

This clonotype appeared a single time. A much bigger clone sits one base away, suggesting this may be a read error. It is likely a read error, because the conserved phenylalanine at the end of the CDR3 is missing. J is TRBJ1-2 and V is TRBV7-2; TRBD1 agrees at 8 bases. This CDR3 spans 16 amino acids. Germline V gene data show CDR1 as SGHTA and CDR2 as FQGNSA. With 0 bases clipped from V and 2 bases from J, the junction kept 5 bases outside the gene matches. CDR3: CASSLASGGANYGYTI. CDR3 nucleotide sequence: TGTGCCAGCAGCTTAGCTTCAGGGGGCGCGAACTATGGCTACACCATC.